This TCR beta chain derives from a study of blood T cell repertoires in COVID-19. Overall study: Spain, Italy and the United States supplied samples that represented acute and convalescent COVID-19. PBMCs, B-cell-depleted T cells, or T cells provided the cDNA or gDNA that made up the material.

The ends lost 5 bases at V and 6 bases at J; junction bases unmatched: 10. CDR1 SGHTA and CDR2 FQGNSA come from the germline V gene. The CDR3 loop spans 15 amino acids. The repertoire was sequenced with immunoSEQ multiplex PCR; TCRdb's copy has only in-frame clones and lacks some. The sample yields roughly 99,000 clones, over 60% seen once. The sequenced material came from peripheral blood. V is TRBV7-2 and J is TRBJ2-1, with 7 nucleotides matching TRBD1. The source of this sequence is a man in his sixties or seventies with acute or convalescent COVID-19. In DNA, the CDR3 is TGTGCCAGCAGCCCGAACAGGGGTTGGAGCAATGAGCAGTTCTTC. It encodes CASSPNRGWSNEQFF. The full variable domain, with the rest looked up from reference TRBV7-2 and TRBJ2-1, is GAGVSQSPSNKVTEKGKDVELRCDPISGHTALYWYRQSLGQGLEFLIYFQGNSAPDKSGLPSDRFSAERTGGSVSTLTIQRTQQEDSAVYLCASSPNRGWSNEQFFGPGTRLTVL.